A single sample gave rise to the 20 T cell receptor beta chains below, sequenced in a study of shared clonotypes between healthy human individuals. The protocol was immunoSEQ multiplex PCR, while the TCRdb copy is restricted to in-frame clones and leaves out a portion. The sample lists roughly 1,000,000 clones; approximately 80% were seen once. Sequencing used memory CD4+ T cells from PBMCs. Described subset: CD45RA-negative fraction. The source is a man aged 18 to 30 in good health. Some clones in this sample may be carry-over from other donors' samples.

The chain couples TRBV5-1 to TRBJ2-2, with D unclear. Trimming removed 5 bases at V and 0 bases at J, with 14 bases between. The germline V gene encodes CDR1 SGHRS and CDR2 YFSETQ. CDR3 size: 16 residues. CDR3 residues: CASRSSRSTNTGELFF. CDR3 DNA: TGCGCCAGCAGAAGTAGTCGGTCAACGAACACCGGGGAGCTGTTTTTT.

V is TRBV19 and J is TRBJ1-4; 7 bases line up with TRBD1. Germline values: CDR1 LNHDA, CDR2 SQIVND (reference sequence). The CDR3 has 14 residues. J gave up 5 bases and V 10 bases, and 10 bases lay outside the gene matches. The CDR3 is CATSGRDSNEKLFF. Written as DNA, the CDR3 is TGTGCCACGTCGGGACGGGACAGCAATGAAAAACTGTTTTTT.

This clone appeared a few times. V gene TRBV14 combines with J gene TRBJ2-7; D not certain. V was trimmed by 2 bases and J by 8 bases, leaving 13 bases between them. The germline V gene encodes CDR1 SGHDN and CDR2 FVKESK. The CDR3 extends over 13 amino acids. The CDR3 sequence is CASSQYDGSKQYF. CDR3 bases: TGTGCCAGCAGCCAATATGACGGTAGTAAGCAGTACTTC.

This chain uses TRBV7-9 with TRBJ1-1; possible D gene TRBD1, 5 bases. The length of the CDR3 is 15 residues. The ends were cut back, 1 base at V and 2 bases at J, with 11 bases in the middle. Per germline, CDR1 SEHNR and CDR2 FQNEAQ (reference sequence). The CDR3 spells CASSLGGSGNTEAFF. In nucleotides, the CDR3 is TGTGCCAGCAGCTTAGGGGGGTCTGGTAACACTGAAGCTTTCTTT.

The chain is built from TRBV30 and TRBJ2-2; the D is unclear. The V gene's germline CDR1 is GTSNPN and CDR2 SVGIG (reference sequence). With 0 bases removed from V and 6 bases from J, the gap between germline ends came to 11 bases. This CDR3 spans 14 amino acids. Here the CDR3 reads CAWSVRLPPGELFF. The CDR3 bases are TGTGCCTGGAGTGTACGGCTGCCCCCCGGGGAGCTGTTTTTT.

The genes are TRBV19 and TRBJ2-1; the D gene is possibly TRBD2 (6 bases). Germline V gene lookup returns CDR1 LNHDA and CDR2 SQIVND (reference sequence). Trimming took 1 base from V and 9 from J, leaving 16 bases between them. The CDR3 length is 15 residues. The DNA of the CDR3 is TGTGCCAGTAGTATAGGCAACCTAGCGTCCGGTGAGCAGTTCTTC. The encoded protein is CASSIGNLASGEQFF.

This clone was counted between two and nine times. This sequence joins TRBV28 and TRBJ1-5, with D hard to call. V was shortened by 6 bases and J by 4 bases, with 7 bases between the two germline ends. Looked up from germline, CDR1 is MDHEN and CDR2 is SYDVKM. The CDR3 has 12 amino acids. The CDR3 spells CASSPFNQPQHF. The CDR3 DNA reads as TGTGCCAGCAGCCCATTTAATCAGCCCCAGCATTTT.

This sequence joins TRBV7-3 and TRBJ1-1; D unresolved. This CDR3 is built from 13 residues. Deletions cut 5 bases from V and 2 bases from J, with 9 bases between. The V gene's germline CDR1 is SGHTA and CDR2 FQGTGA. The CDR3 DNA follows: TGTGCCAGCAGCCCCGGGGAAAACACTGAAGCTTTCTTT. The encoded protein is CASSPGENTEAFF.

This clone was recorded only once. The chain is built from TRBV6-6 and TRBJ1-2; D perhaps matches TRBD1 (6 bases). CDR1 MNHNY and CDR2 SVGAGI come from the germline V gene (reference sequence). V lost 4 bases, J lost 4 bases, and 19 bases lay in between. The length of the CDR3 is 16 residues. The CDR3 DNA follows: TGTGCCAGCAGTTTGGGCGGGGGCTCTTCGGGCTATGGCTACACCTTC. It translates to CASSLGGGSSGYGYTF.

This rearrangement joins TRBV18 to TRBJ2-7; 11 bases match TRBD2. V dropped 4 bases and J dropped 4; count of bases not matched to a gene: 6. In germline, CDR1 is KGHSH, CDR2 LQKENI. The CDR3 contains 15 residues. The CDR3 loop reads CASSLPGLAAYEQYF. The CDR3 region has the DNA TGTGCCAGCTCACTCCCGGGACTAGCGGCATACGAGCAGTACTTC.

The chain recombines TRBV5-1 with TRBJ2-4, with no clear D. CDR3 length equals 14 residues. The germline CDR1 and CDR2 sequences are SGHRS and YFSETQ. Between the trimmed V and J ends, which lost 0 bases and 5 bases, there was a span of 9 bases. DNA of the CDR3: TGCGCCAGCAGCTTGGGTCCTGAGGAAAACATTCAGTACTTC. Its protein is CASSLGPEENIQYF. Based on the CDR3 plus reference TRBV5-1 and TRBJ2-4, the full variable domain is KAGVTQTPRYLIKTRGQQVTLSCSPISGHRSVSWYQQTPGQGLQFLFEYFSETQRNKGNFPGRFSGRQFSNSRSEMNVSTLELGDSALYLCASSLGPEENIQYFGAGTRLSVL.

In DNA form, the CDR3 reads TGCGCCAGCAGCCCAGACCGGACAGCTAATTGGGGCGAGCAGTACTTC. Translated, it gives CASSPDRTANWGEQYF. The rearrangement uses TRBV5-1 and TRBJ2-7; D is perhaps TRBD1 (6 bases). The germline V gene encodes CDR1 SGHRS and CDR2 YFSETQ. V was shortened by 4 bases and J by 6 bases, with 23 bases between the two germline ends. The CDR3 totals 16 residues.

The chain employs TRBV4-2 and TRBJ1-2; 12 bases agree with TRBD1. Per the germline V gene, CDR1 is LGHNA and CDR2 is YNFKEQ. Trimming took 1 base from V and 6 from J; bases not matched to a gene: 3. The CDR3 is made up of 15 amino acids. The CDR3 bases are TGTGCCAGCAGCCAAGGGGGACAGGGGGCTAATGGCTACACCTTC. Translating gives CASSQGGQGANGYTF.

This clone was seen just once. The chain links TRBV7-9 to TRBJ2-1; 7 nucleotides align to TRBD2. The CDR3 loop spans 13 amino acids. The germline CDR1 and CDR2 sequences are SEHNR and FQNEAQ (reference sequence). V trimming: 2 bases; J trimming: 11 bases; junction bases outside the gene matches: 6. In nucleotides, the CDR3 is TGTGCCAGCAGCTTATCTCTGCGGGGGAAGCAGTTCTTC. It is translated as CASSLSLRGKQFF.

V is TRBV2 and J is TRBJ2-3; D is unclear. Trimming shortened V by 4 bases and J by 0 bases, and 8 bases separated the two germline ends. Per germline, CDR1 SNHLY and CDR2 FYNNEI. The CDR3 runs to 14 residues. This chain's CDR3 is CASSGKRSTDTQYF. The CDR3 DNA is TGTGCCAGCAGTGGCAAACGGAGCACAGATACGCAGTATTTT.

V and J are TRBV6-5 and TRBJ2-3, with 8 nucleotides matching TRBD1. CDR3 length: 14 residues. V shed 2 bases, J shed 9 bases, and the junction held 7 bases outside the gene matches. The germline CDR1 and CDR2 sequences are MNHEY and SVGAGI. The CDR3 sequence is CASSYAGQGETQYF. DNA for the CDR3: TGTGCCAGCAGTTACGCCGGACAGGGAGAGACGCAGTATTTT.

This clone was detected a few times. The chain recombines TRBV6-1 with TRBJ1-1; D unresolved. CDR1 is MNHNS, CDR2 SASEGT, per germline. V was pared by 1 base and J by 11 bases, with 14 bases between. The CDR3 has 13 amino acids. CDR3 amino acids: CASSEVWSLRAFF. The DNA of the CDR3 is TGTGCCAGCAGTGAAGTCTGGAGTCTGCGGGCTTTCTTT.

This chain links TRBV7-3 with TRBJ1-2, with 10 bases that match TRBD1. Unmatched junction bases numbered 8, after V lost 0 bases and J lost 7 bases. Germline assignment: CDR1 SGHTA and CDR2 FQGTGA. The CDR3 length is 16 residues. DNA for the CDR3: TGTGCCAGCAGCTTAACCCGGGACAGGGGAAGGGGTGGCTACACCTTC. It encodes CASSLTRDRGRGGYTF.

The rearrangement links TRBV5-6 to TRBJ1-5; D is possibly TRBD1 (5 bases). Trimming stripped 0 bases from V and 2 bases from J, with 15 bases between. Germline assignment: CDR1 SGHDT and CDR2 YYEEEE. CDR3 length: 17 amino acids. DNA for the CDR3: TGTGCCAGCAGCTTGGCTCTCGGTGGGGACCGCAATCAGCCCCAGCATTTT. It encodes CASSLALGGDRNQPQHF.

The chain links TRBV28 to TRBJ2-7; 13 bases are a match to TRBD2. The V gene end was trimmed by 3 bases and the J gene end by 7 bases; junction bases not matched to a gene: 6. Germline-derived CDR1 and CDR2 are MDHEN and SYDVKM. This CDR3 spans 15 amino acids. CDR3 amino acids: CASSLRTSGSREQYF. For the CDR3, the DNA is TGTGCCAGCAGTTTGCGGACTAGCGGGAGTAGGGAGCAGTACTTC.